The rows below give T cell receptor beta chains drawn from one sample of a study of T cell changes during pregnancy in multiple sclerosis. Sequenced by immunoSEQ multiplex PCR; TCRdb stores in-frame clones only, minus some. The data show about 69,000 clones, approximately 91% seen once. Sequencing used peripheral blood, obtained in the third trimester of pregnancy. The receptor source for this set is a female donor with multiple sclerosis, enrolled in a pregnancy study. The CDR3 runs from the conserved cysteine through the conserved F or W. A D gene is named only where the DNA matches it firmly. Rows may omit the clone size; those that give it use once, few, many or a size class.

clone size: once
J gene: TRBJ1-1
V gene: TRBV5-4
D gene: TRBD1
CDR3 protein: CASSLVDRDTEAFF
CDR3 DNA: TGTGCCAGCAGCTTGGTTGACAGGGATACTGAAGCTTTCTTT

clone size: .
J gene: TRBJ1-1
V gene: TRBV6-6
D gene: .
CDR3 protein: CASSYSRDTEAFF
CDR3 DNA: TGTGCCAGCAGTTACAGCCGGGACACTGAAGCTTTCTTT

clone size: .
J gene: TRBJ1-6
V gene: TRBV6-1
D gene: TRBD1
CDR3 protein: CASTTGQGGYSPLHF
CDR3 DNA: TGTGCCAGTACTACGGGACAGGGAGGCTACTCACCCCTCCACTTT

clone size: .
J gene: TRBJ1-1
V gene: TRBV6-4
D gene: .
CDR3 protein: CASKGGTEAFF
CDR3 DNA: TGTGCCAGCAAAGGGGGCACTGAAGCTTTCTTT

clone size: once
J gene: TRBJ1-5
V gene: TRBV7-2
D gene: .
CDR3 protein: CASSFAGGFNQPQHF
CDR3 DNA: TGTGCCAGCAGCTTTGCAGGAGGTTTCAATCAGCCCCAGCATTTT

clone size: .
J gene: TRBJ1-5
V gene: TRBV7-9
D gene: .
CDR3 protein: CASSLEGDQPQHF
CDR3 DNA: TGTGCCAGCAGCTTAGAAGGGGATCAGCCCCAGCATTTT

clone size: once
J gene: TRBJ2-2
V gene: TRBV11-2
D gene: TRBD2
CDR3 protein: CASSLPRDYNTGELFF
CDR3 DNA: TGTGCCAGCAGCTTACCCCGGGACTATAACACCGGGGAGCTGTTTTTT

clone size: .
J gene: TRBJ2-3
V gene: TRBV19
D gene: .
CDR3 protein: CASAGGRARDTDTQYF
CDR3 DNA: TGTGCCAGTGCCGGAGGGCGAGCTAGAGATACAGATACGCAGTATTTT

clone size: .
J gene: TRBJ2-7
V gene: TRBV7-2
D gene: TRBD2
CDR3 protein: CASSLLAGGSYEQYF
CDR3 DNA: TGTGCCAGCAGCTTACTAGCGGGGGGCTCCTACGAGCAGTACTTC

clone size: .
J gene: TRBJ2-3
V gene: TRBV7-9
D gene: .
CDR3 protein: CASSTGKSTDTQYF
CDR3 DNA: TGTGCCAGCAGCACCGGGAAGAGCACAGATACGCAGTATTTT

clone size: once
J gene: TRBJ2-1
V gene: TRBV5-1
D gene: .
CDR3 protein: CASSQLDSEQFF
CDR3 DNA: TGCGCCAGCAGCCAATTAGATTCAGAGCAGTTCTTC

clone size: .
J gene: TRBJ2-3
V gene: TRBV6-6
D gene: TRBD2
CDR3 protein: CAIRGEGLTDTQYF
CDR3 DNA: TGTGCCATCCGGGGGGAAGGACTCACAGATACGCAGTATTTT

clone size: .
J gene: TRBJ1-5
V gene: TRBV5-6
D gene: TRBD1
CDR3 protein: CASSLLDRGHDQPQHF
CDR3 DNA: TGTGCCAGCAGCTTGTTAGACAGGGGGCATGATCAGCCCCAGCATTTT

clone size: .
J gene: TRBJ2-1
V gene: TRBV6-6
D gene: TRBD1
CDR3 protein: CASNPNRGASYNEQFF
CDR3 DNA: TGTGCCAGCAATCCTAACAGGGGCGCGTCCTACAATGAGCAGTTCTTC

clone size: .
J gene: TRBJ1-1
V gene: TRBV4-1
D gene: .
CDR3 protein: CASSRGVSYTEAFF
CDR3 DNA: TGCGCCAGCAGCCGGGGGGTTTCGTACACTGAAGCTTTCTTT

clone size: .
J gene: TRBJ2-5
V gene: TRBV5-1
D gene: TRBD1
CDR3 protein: CASSSGTGGPYQETQYF
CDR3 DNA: TGCGCCAGCAGTTCCGGGACAGGGGGCCCGTACCAAGAGACCCAGTACTTC

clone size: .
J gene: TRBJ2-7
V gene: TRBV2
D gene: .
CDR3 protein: CATSNEPGQREQYF
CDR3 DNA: TGTGCCACTTCTAACGAGCCAGGGCAAAGGGAGCAGTACTTC

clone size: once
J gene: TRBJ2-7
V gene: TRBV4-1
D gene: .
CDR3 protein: CASSQGWTARYEQYF
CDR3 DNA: TGCGCCAGCAGCCAAGGCTGGACTGCTCGCTACGAGCAGTACTTC

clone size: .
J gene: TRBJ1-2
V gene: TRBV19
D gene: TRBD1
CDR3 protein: CASTPAGLTGDYGYTF
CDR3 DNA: TGTGCCAGTACCCCCGCGGGTTTGACAGGGGACTATGGCTACACCTTC

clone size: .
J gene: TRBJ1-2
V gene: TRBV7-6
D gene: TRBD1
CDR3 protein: CASSAGQGGYGYTF
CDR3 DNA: TGTGCCAGCAGCGCCGGACAGGGCGGCTATGGCTACACCTTC

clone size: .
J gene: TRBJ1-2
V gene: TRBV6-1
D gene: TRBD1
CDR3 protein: CASSEGPGGYGYTF
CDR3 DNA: TGTGCCAGCAGTGAAGGGCCAGGGGGCTATGGCTACACCTTC

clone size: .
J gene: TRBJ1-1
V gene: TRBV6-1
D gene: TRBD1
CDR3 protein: CASSGTGYAFF
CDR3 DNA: TGTGCCAGCAGTGGGACAGGGTATGCTTTCTTT

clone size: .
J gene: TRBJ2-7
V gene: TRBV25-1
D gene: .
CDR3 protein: CASSDPGTDSYEQYF
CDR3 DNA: TGTGCCAGCAGTGACCCGGGGACTGACTCCTACGAGCAGTACTTC

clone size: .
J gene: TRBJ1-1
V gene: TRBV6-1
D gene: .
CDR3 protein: CASSRKSEGGTEAFF
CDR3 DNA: TGTGCCAGCAGTCGAAAGAGTGAAGGGGGAACTGAAGCTTTCTTT

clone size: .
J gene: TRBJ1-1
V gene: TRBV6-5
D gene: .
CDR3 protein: CASSEYRVNTEAFF
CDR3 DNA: TGTGCCAGCAGCGAATACAGGGTTAACACTGAAGCTTTCTTT

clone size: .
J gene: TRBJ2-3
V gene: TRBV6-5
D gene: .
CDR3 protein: CASSPGHYTDTQYF
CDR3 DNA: TGTGCCAGCTCCCCGGGACACTACACAGATACGCAGTATTTT

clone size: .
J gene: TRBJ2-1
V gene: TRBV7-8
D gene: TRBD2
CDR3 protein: CASSPWTSGGTYNEQFF
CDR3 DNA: TGTGCCAGCAGCCCGTGGACTAGCGGGGGCACATACAATGAGCAGTTCTTC

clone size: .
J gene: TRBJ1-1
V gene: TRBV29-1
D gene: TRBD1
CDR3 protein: CSVAVGQGDTEAFF
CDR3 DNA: TGCAGCGTTGCAGTGGGGCAGGGGGACACTGAAGCTTTCTTT

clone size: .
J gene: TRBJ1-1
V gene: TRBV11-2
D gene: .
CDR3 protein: CASRVDRNTEAFF
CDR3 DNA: TGTGCCAGCAGGGTAGACAGGAACACTGAAGCTTTCTTT

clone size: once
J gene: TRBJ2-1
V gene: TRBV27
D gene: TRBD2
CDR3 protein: CASNSGGYNEQFF
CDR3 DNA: TGTGCCAGCAATAGCGGGGGATACAATGAGCAGTTCTTC

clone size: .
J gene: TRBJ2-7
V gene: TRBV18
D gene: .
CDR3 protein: CASSPGLANSYEQYF
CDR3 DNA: TGTGCCAGCTCACCTGGGCTAGCCAACTCCTACGAGCAGTACTTC

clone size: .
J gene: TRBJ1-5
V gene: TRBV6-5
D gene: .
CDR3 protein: CASRGGVGQPQHF
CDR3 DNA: TGTGCCAGCAGGGGCGGGGTGGGACAGCCCCAGCATTTT

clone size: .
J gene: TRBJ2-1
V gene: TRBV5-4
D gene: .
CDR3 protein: CASEIPGNNEQFF
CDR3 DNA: TGTGCCAGCGAGATACCCGGGAACAATGAGCAGTTCTTC

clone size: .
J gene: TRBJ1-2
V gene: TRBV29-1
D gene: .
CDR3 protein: CSVGGRGYGYTF
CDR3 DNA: TGCAGCGTTGGGGGGCGAGGCTATGGCTACACCTTC

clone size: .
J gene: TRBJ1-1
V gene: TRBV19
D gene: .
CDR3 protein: CASSAPGTPNTEAFF
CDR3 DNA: TGTGCCAGTAGTGCTCCCGGGACACCTAACACTGAAGCTTTCTTT

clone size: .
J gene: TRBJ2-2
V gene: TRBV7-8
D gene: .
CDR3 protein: CASSLPRRRTGELFF
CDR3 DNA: TGTGCCAGCAGCCTCCCTCGGAGGAGAACCGGGGAGCTGTTTTTT

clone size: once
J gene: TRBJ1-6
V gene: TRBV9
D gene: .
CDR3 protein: CASSLEDYENSPLHF
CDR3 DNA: TGTGCCAGCAGCCTCGAGGACTACGAAAATTCACCCCTCCACTTT

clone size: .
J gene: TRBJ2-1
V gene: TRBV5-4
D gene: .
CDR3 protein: CATLRGGEQFF
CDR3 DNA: TGTGCCACCCTTAGGGGGGGTGAGCAGTTCTTC

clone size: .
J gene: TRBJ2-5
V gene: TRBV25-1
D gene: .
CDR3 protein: CASSQGGRETQYF
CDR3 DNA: TGTGCCAGCAGTCAGGGGGGTCGGGAGACCCAGTACTTC

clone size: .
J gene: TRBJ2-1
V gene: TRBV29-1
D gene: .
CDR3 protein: CSVHRARGEQFF
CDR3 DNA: TGCAGCGTGCACAGGGCTAGGGGTGAGCAGTTCTTC

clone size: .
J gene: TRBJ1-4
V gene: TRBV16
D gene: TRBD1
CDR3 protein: CASSRDRVWMQKLFF
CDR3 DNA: TGTGCCAGCAGCCGGGACAGGGTGTGGATGCAAAAACTGTTTTTT

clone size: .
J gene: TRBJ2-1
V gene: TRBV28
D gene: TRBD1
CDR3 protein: CASSSGTGPSLFPYNEQFF
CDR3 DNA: TGTGCCAGCAGTTCCGGGACAGGACCGTCCCTATTCCCCTACAATGAGCAGTTCTTC

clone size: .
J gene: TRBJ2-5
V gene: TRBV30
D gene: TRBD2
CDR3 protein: CASPLTSSGAIQETQYF
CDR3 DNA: TGTGCCTCTCCCTTAACTTCTAGCGGGGCGATCCAAGAGACCCAGTACTTC

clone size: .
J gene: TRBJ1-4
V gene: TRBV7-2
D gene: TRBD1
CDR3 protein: CASSIWTGEKLFF
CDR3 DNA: TGTGCCAGCAGCATATGGACAGGGGAAAAACTGTTTTTT

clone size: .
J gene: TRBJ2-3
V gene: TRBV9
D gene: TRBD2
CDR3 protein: CASSALAGTDTQYF
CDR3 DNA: TGTGCCAGCAGCGCTCTAGCGGGCACAGATACGCAGTATTTT